This entry lists 20 T cell receptor beta chains sequenced from one sample in a study of blood T cells in healthy people across ages. A sample-barcoded 5' primer and a J-beta primer mix were used in a second PCR of roughly 7 to 11 cycles. TCRdb reanalysed the 5' RACE reads using MiXCR and keeps one entry per CDR3 protein. The sample lists around 690,000 distinct CDR3 sequences, approximately 50% seen once, with more than 35% in the top ten. The sample consisted of blood. Every receptor here comes from a man aged 60 to 75 in good health.

The chain has TRBV12-3 or TRBV12-4 and TRBJ2-1; 10 bases align to TRBD1. There are 17 residues in the CDR3. J was trimmed by 4 bases and V by 6 bases; bases with no gene match: 12. The CDR3 region is CASRPEPGDRGYNEQFF. The CDR3 nucleotides read TGTGCCAGCAGGCCGGAGCCGGGGGACAGGGGTTACAATGAGCAGTTCTTC.

The gene calls are TRBV5-6 and TRBJ1-2; TRBD1 matches 7 bases. This CDR3 is built from 15 residues. Germline CDR1 SGHDT, CDR2 YYEEEE. The junction had 11 bases not matched to a gene; V was cut back by 9 bases and J by 0 bases. DNA of the CDR3: TGTGCCAACAGTCTTCCAGGACAGGCTAACTATGGCTACACCTTC. Its protein product is CANSLPGQANYGYTF.

The V gene is TRBV5-5, the J gene TRBJ2-1; 7 nucleotides agree with TRBD2. Germline V CDR1 and CDR2: SGHKS, YYEKEE (reference sequence). The CDR3 consists of 14 residues. J lost 12 bases, V lost 4 bases, and 13 bases had no gene match. Written as DNA, the CDR3 is TGTGCCAGCAGCCCACCGGGGCGGGAGAGTTTGCAGTTCTTC. It codes for CASSPPGRESLQFF.

This clonotype appeared a few times. The chain recombines TRBV5-1 with TRBJ2-7; D tentatively fits TRBD1 or TRBD2 (5 bases each). V lost 4 bases and J lost 1, with 18 bases in between. The CDR3 extends over 16 amino acids. Germline-derived CDR1 and CDR2 are SGHRS and YFSETQ. The CDR3 sequence is CASSPIPGTESYEQYF. CDR3 DNA sequence: TGCGCCAGCAGCCCGATACCCGGGACGGAGTCCTACGAGCAGTACTTC.

The chain is built from TRBV6-5 and TRBJ2-7; no reliable D call. The CDR3 runs to 13 residues. Trimming removed 2 bases from V and 2 bases from J, with 7 bases in between. Germline V gene data show CDR1 as MNHEY and CDR2 as SVGAGI. DNA of the CDR3: TGTGCCAGCAGTTACGGACGGACCTACGAGCAGTACTTC. As protein: CASSYGRTYEQYF.

V gene TRBV5-1 combines with J gene TRBJ2-1, with 12 bases matching TRBD2. This CDR3 comprises 16 residues. The V segment lost 4 bases and the J segment 4 bases; nucleotides outside the gene matches: 6. Germline values: CDR1 SGHRS, CDR2 YFSETQ. CDR3 nucleotide sequence: TGCGCCAGCAGCCCGAGGACTAGCGGGGTATACAATGAGCAGTTCTTC. It encodes CASSPRTSGVYNEQFF.

The chain couples TRBV4-1 to TRBJ2-3; the D call may be TRBD1 or TRBD2 (5 bases each). Germline V CDR1 and CDR2: MGHRA, YSYEKL. Trimming left V 10 bases short and J 0 bases short, with 14 bases between. This CDR3 region has 14 residues. The CDR3 DNA follows: TGCGCCACTTCCCCGGGACCAAGCACAGATACGCAGTATTTT. Residues: CATSPGPSTDTQYF.

This clonotype was counted a few times. The V and J genes are TRBV12-3 or TRBV12-4 and TRBJ2-7, with TRBD1 as a possible D gene (6 bases). Trimming took 3 bases from V and 0 from J, leaving 18 bases between them. This CDR3 comprises 17 residues. The chain's CDR3 is CASSFRDTRRSSYEQYF. For the CDR3, the DNA is TGTGCCAGCAGTTTCCGGGACACCCGCCGAAGCTCCTACGAGCAGTACTTC.

The chain carries TRBV6-6 and TRBJ2-5; 7 nucleotides align to TRBD1. The germline gives CDR1 MNHNY, CDR2 SVGAGI (reference sequence). CDR3 length equals 16 residues. J gave up 11 bases and V 6 bases, and 21 bases lay outside the gene matches. The CDR3 DNA follows: TGTGCCAGCAGCCCCCGACCGGGACAGCCCCACAATGAGCAGTACTTC. It yields the protein CASSPRPGQPHNEQYF.

The DNA of the CDR3 is TGTGCCAGCAGCCCCGACCAACTCGGGGGCTATGGCTACACCTTC. Translating gives CASSPDQLGGYGYTF. The gene calls are TRBV2 and TRBJ1-2; D is perhaps TRBD1 (5 bases). The CDR3 has 15 amino acids. Germline assignment: CDR1 SNHLY and CDR2 FYNNEI. Trimming left V 6 bases short and J 4 bases short, with 18 bases between.

The V and J genes are TRBV28 and TRBJ2-1; D may be TRBD1 (7 bases). CDR1 is MDHEN and CDR2 is SYDVKM in the germline V gene. The CDR3 is 14 amino acids. The ends were cut back, 5 bases at V and 8 bases at J, with 16 bases in the middle. The CDR3: CASSPHGGGDEQFF. CDR3 bases: TGTGCCAGCAGTCCCCACGGAGGGGGCGATGAGCAGTTCTTC.

J is TRBJ2-5 and V is TRBV7-9; TRBD2 matches 8 bases. The CDR3 sequence is 20 residues long. V lost 4 bases, J lost 7 bases, and 26 bases stayed unmatched. CDR1 SEHNR and CDR2 FQNEAQ come from the germline V gene (reference sequence). CDR3 DNA sequence: TGTGCCAGCAGCTCACAATTGGGTCCGCAGGTCCAACGGGGGGGCGCGACCCAGTACTTC. Protein: CASSSQLGPQVQRGGATQYF.

V is TRBV6-5 and J is TRBJ1-4, with 7 bases matching TRBD1. The CDR3 spans 13 residues. Germline V gene data show CDR1 as MNHEY and CDR2 as SVGAGI. V dropped 2 bases and J dropped 7; count of bases not matched to a gene: 1. CDR3: CASSYDRVEKLFF. The DNA for the CDR3 is TGTGCCAGCAGTTACGACAGGGTTGAAAAACTGTTTTTT.

There are a few counts of this clonotype. V usage is TRBV5-1 and J usage is TRBJ2-5, with 7 nucleotides matching TRBD2. Germline V gene lookup returns CDR1 SGHRS and CDR2 YFSETQ. Losses at the gene ends were 4 bases for V and 2 bases for J; bases not matched to a gene: 8. The CDR3 runs to 15 residues. The CDR3 loop reads CASSEAGTTQETQYF. DNA of the CDR3: TGCGCCAGCAGCGAAGCCGGGACTACACAAGAGACCCAGTACTTC.

The CDR3 loop reads CASREGLAGAAETQYF. CDR3 nucleotide sequence: TGTGCCAGCAGAGAGGGACTAGCGGGGGCAGCAGAGACCCAGTACTTC. V is TRBV6-5 and J is TRBJ2-5, with 14 bases lining up with TRBD2. Trimming cost V 6 bases and J 4 bases; bases outside gene matches: 7. The CDR3 is 16 residues long. Germline V gives CDR1 MNHEY, CDR2 SVGAGI.

This chain joins TRBV9 and TRBJ2-1; D could derive from TRBD1 or TRBD2 (5 bases each). CDR3 size: 15 residues. V was trimmed by 3 bases and J by 4 bases, leaving 14 bases between them. Germline values: CDR1 SGDLS, CDR2 YYNGEE. CDR3 sequence: CASSGDQTEYNEQFF. The CDR3 region has the DNA TGTGCCAGCAGCGGGGACCAGACAGAGTACAATGAGCAGTTCTTC.

DNA of the CDR3: TGCGCCAGCAGCCTCGGGACCGTACGTCGCGATGAGCAGTTCTTC. The encoded protein is CASSLGTVRRDEQFF. V and J are TRBV5-1 and TRBJ2-1; D assignment may be TRBD1 or TRBD2 (5 bases each). Trimming cost V 4 bases and J 8 bases, with 19 bases left between them. Germline CDR1 is SGHRS and CDR2 is YFSETQ. The CDR3 length is 15 residues.

This clonotype was seen more than once but under ten times. V and J are TRBV3-1 and TRBJ2-5; tentatively, D is TRBD2 (6 bases). The length of the CDR3 is 15 residues. CDR1 and CDR2 (germline): LGHDT, YNNKEL (reference sequence). The V end was cut by 3 bases, the J end by 5 bases, with 16 bases between. CDR3 nucleotide sequence: TGTGCCAGCAGCCAGACCGGGACTCCCGAGGAGACCCAGTACTTC. It codes for CASSQTGTPEETQYF.

This sequence joins TRBV29-1 and TRBJ1-1; no firm D call. The germline V gene encodes CDR1 SQVTM and CDR2 ANQGSEA. The CDR3 contains 14 residues. With 6 bases removed from V and 2 bases from J, the gap between germline ends came to 16 bases. The CDR3 nucleotides read TGCAGCGTCCTTATACAGTGGCATAACACTGAAGCTTTCTTT. As protein: CSVLIQWHNTEAFF.

The chain combines TRBV13 with TRBJ2-3, with 7 bases identical to TRBD2. Trimming removed 5 bases from V and 5 bases from J; junction bases left unmatched: 10. Germline CDR1 reads PRHDT; CDR2 reads FYEKMQ (reference sequence). CDR3 length equals 15 residues. The CDR3 DNA reads as TGTGCCAGCAGCCCTAGCGGCCAGGCAAGAGATACGCAGTATTTT. It yields the protein CASSPSGQARDTQYF. The full variable domain, with the rest looked up from reference TRBV13 and TRBJ2-3, is AAGVIQSPRHLIKEKRETATLKCYPIPRHDTVYWYQQGPGQDPQFLISFYEKMQSDKGSIPDRFSAQQFSDYHSELNMSSLELGDSALYFCASSPSGQARDTQYFGPGTRLTVL.